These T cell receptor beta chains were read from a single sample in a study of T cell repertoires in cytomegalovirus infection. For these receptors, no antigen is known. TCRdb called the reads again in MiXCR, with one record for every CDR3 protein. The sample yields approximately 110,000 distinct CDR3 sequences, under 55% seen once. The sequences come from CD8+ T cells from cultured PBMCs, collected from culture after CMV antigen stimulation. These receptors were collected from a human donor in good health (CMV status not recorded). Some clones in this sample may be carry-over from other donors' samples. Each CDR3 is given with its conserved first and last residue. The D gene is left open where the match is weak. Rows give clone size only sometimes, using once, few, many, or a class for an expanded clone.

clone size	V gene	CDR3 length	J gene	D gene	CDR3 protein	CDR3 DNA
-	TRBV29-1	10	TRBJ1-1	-	CSVWGTEAFF	TGCAGCGTTTGGGGCACTGAAGCTTTCTTT
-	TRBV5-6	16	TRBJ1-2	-	CASTVDPGGLGYGYTF	TGTGCCAGCACCGTTGACCCTGGGGGCCTGGGGTATGGCTACACCTTC
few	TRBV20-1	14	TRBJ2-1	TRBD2	CSALTASGGHEQFF	TGCAGTGCTCTGACGGCTAGCGGGGGGCATGAGCAGTTCTTC
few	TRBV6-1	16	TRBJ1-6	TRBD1	CASSPLGTGVVSPLHF	TGTGCCAGCAGTCCGCTGGGGACAGGGGTCGTTTCACCCCTCCACTTT
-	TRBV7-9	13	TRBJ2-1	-	CASSRGPNNEQFF	TGTGCCAGCAGCCGCGGGCCCAACAATGAGCAGTTCTTC
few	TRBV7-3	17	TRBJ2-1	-	CASSEPSDGSSYNEQFF	TGTGCCAGCAGTGAACCCTCGGATGGAAGCTCCTACAATGAGCAGTTCTTC
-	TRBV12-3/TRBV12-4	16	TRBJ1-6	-	CASSHDGSSYNSPLHF	TGTGCCAGCAGCCACGACGGCAGCTCCTATAATTCACCCCTCCACTTT
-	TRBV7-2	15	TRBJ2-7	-	CASSLGRDSTREQYF	TGTGCCAGCAGCTTGGGCAGGGACTCCACTCGTGAGCAGTACTTC
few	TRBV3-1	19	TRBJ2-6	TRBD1	CASSQDNRGRISGANVLTF	TGTGCCAGCAGCCAAGATAACAGGGGGCGTATCTCTGGGGCCAACGTCCTGACTTTC
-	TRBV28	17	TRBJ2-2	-	CASSFPGGGAGTGELFF	TGTGCCAGCAGTTTCCCCGGAGGGGGGGCTGGTACCGGGGAGCTGTTTTTT
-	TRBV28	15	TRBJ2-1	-	CASSFVGAGIDEQFF	TGTGCCAGCAGTTTCGTGGGGGCCGGTATCGATGAGCAGTTCTTC
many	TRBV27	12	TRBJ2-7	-	CASSSLADEQYF	TGTGCCAGCAGTTCCCTAGCCGACGAGCAGTACTTC
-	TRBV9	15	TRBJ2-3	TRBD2	CASTLRGVMADTQYF	TGTGCCAGCACCCTGCGGGGGGTTATGGCAGATACGCAGTATTTT
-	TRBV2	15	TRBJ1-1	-	CASSGISGIRTEAFF	TGTGCCAGCAGTGGAATATCGGGGATACGGACTGAAGCTTTCTTT
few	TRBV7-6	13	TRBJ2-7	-	CASSLEEDYEQYF	TGTGCCAGCAGCTTAGAAGAGGACTACGAGCAGTACTTC
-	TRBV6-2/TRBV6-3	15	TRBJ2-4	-	CASSEGMNAKNIQYF	TGTGCCAGCAGCGAGGGGATGAATGCCAAAAACATTCAGTACTTC
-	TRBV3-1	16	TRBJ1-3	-	CASSPNSGTIGNTIYF	TGTGCCAGCAGCCCCAACTCCGGGACGATCGGAAACACCATATATTTT
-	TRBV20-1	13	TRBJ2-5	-	CSASGDYQETQYF	TGCAGTGCTAGTGGGGACTACCAAGAGACCCAGTACTTC
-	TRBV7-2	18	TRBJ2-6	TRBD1	CASSPGGTGVSGANVLTF	TGTGCCAGCAGCCCGGGGGGGACAGGGGTTTCTGGGGCCAACGTCCTGACTTTC
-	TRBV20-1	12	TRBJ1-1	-	CSAPQENTEAFF	TGCAGTGCTCCACAGGAAAACACTGAAGCTTTCTTT
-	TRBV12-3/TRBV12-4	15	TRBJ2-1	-	CASSGTRDSYNEQFF	TGTGCCAGCAGCGGTACCCGGGACTCCTACAATGAGCAGTTCTTC
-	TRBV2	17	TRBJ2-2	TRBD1	CASSSLRTGPNTGELFF	TGTGCCAGCAGTTCCCTCCGGACAGGTCCGAACACCGGGGAGCTGTTTTTT
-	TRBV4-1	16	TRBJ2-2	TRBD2	CASSRGTSGDTGELFF	TGCGCCAGCAGCCGTGGGACTAGCGGGGACACCGGGGAGCTGTTTTTT
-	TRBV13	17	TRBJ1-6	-	CASSSSGTALSYSPLHF	TGTGCCAGCAGCTCATCCGGGACGGCCCTTAGTTATTCACCCCTCCACTTT
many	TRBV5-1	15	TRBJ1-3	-	CASSFDGTSGNTIYF	TGCGCCAGCAGCTTTGACGGCACCTCTGGAAACACCATATATTTT
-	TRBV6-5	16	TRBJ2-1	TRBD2	CASSSQTSGDYNEQFF	TGTGCCAGCAGTTCACAGACTAGCGGGGATTACAATGAGCAGTTCTTC
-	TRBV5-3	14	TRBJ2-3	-	CASSWKGGVDTQYF	TGTGCCAGCAGCTGGAAGGGGGGCGTGGATACGCAGTATTTT
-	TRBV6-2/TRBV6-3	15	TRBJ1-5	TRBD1	CASSWTGTSDQPQHF	TGTGCCAGCAGTTGGACAGGGACGTCGGATCAGCCCCAGCATTTT
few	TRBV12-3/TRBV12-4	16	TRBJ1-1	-	CASSSGTRGRGTEAFF	TGTGCCAGCAGTTCCGGGACGAGAGGCCGTGGCACTGAAGCTTTCTTT
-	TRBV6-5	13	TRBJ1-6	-	CASSYGYNSPLHF	TGTGCCAGCAGTTATGGGTACAATTCACCCCTCCACTTT
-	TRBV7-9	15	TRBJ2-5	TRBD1	CASSPPRDREETQYF	TGTGCCAGCAGCCCCCCCCGGGACAGGGAAGAGACCCAGTACTTC
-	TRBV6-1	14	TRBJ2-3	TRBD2	CASSYSGGGDTQYF	TGTGCCAGCAGTTACAGCGGGGGGGGGGATACGCAGTATTTT
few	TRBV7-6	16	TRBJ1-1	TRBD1	CASSSHWTGMNTEAFF	TGTGCCAGCAGCTCCCACTGGACAGGGATGAACACTGAAGCTTTCTTT
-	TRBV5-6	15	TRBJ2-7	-	CASSLSPRSSYEQYF	TGTGCCAGCAGCTTGAGTCCCAGGAGCTCCTACGAGCAGTACTTC
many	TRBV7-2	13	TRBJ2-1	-	CASSFISYNEQFF	TGTGCCAGCAGCTTCATCTCCTACAATGAGCAGTTCTTC
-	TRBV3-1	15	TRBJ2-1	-	CASSPKDSFDNEQFF	TGTGCCAGCAGCCCCAAGGACAGCTTCGACAATGAGCAGTTCTTC
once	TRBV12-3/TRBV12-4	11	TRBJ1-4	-	CASSSLEKLFF	TGTGCCAGCAGCTCCTTGGAAAAACTGTTTTTT
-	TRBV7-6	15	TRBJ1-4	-	CASSKGAAANEKLFF	TGTGCCAGCAGCAAAGGGGCAGCGGCTAATGAAAAACTGTTTTTT
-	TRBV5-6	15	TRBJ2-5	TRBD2	CASSFWRGDQETQYF	TGTGCCAGCAGCTTTTGGCGGGGGGACCAAGAGACCCAGTACTTC
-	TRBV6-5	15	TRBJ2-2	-	CASSYLAGNTGELFF	TGTGCCAGCAGTTACTTGGCAGGCAACACCGGGGAGCTGTTTTTT
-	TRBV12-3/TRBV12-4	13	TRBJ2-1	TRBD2	CASRRGENNEQFF	TGTGCCAGCAGGCGGGGGGAGAACAATGAGCAGTTCTTC
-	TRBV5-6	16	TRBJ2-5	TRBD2	CASSLVSSGVQETQYF	TGTGCCAGCAGCTTGGTCTCGAGCGGGGTACAAGAGACCCAGTACTTC
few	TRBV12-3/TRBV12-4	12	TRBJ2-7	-	CASSLGGTEQYF	TGTGCCAGCAGTTTAGGGGGTACCGAGCAGTACTTC
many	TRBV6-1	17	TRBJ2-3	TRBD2	CASSALAGGSSTDTQYF	TGTGCCAGCAGCGCCCTCGCGGGGGGCTCTAGCACAGATACGCAGTATTTT
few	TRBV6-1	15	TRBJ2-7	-	CASSWPGRRTYEQYF	TGTGCCAGCAGTTGGCCGGGACGAAGGACCTACGAGCAGTACTTC
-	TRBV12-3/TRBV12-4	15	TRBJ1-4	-	CASSEAEGGNEKLFF	TGTGCCAGCAGTGAGGCTGAGGGGGGGAATGAAAAACTGTTTTTT
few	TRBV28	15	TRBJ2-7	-	CASSLDPTSSYEQYF	TGTGCCAGCAGTTTAGACCCGACGAGCTCCTACGAGCAGTACTTC
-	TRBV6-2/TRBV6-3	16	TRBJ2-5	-	CASSYWGRAGRETQYF	TGTGCCAGCAGTTACTGGGGGCGAGCGGGTAGGGAGACCCAGTACTTC
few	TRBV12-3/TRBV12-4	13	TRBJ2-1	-	CASSPGSYNEQFF	TGTGCCAGCAGCCCCGGCTCCTACAATGAGCAGTTCTTC
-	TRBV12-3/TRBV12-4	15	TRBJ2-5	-	CASSPGTSYQETQYF	TGTGCCAGCAGTCCTGGGACTTCGTACCAAGAGACCCAGTACTTC
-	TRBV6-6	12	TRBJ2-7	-	CASSWKSYEQYF	TGTGCCAGCAGTTGGAAAAGCTACGAGCAGTACTTC
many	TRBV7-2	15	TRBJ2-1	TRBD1	CASSSPGQGNNEQFF	TGTGCCAGCAGCTCTCCTGGACAGGGTAATAATGAGCAGTTCTTC
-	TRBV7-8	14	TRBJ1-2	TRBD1	CASSRGQGLQGYTF	TGTGCCAGCAGCCGCGGACAGGGATTACAGGGCTACACCTTC
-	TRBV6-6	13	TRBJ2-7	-	CATQEGRSYEQYF	TGTGCCACCCAAGAGGGGCGATCCTACGAGCAGTACTTC
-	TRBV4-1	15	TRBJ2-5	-	CASSQDGGLGETQYF	TGCGCCAGCAGCCAAGACGGGGGGCTTGGGGAGACCCAGTACTTC
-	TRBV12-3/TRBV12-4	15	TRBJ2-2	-	CASSASGLNTGELFF	TGTGCCAGTAGCGCTTCGGGACTCAACACCGGGGAGCTGTTTTTT
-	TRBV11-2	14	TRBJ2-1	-	CASSSRFNRNEQFF	TGTGCCAGCAGCTCCCGGTTCAACCGGAATGAGCAGTTCTTC
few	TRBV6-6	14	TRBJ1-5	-	CASSYTNSNQPQHF	TGTGCCAGCAGTTACACAAATAGCAATCAGCCCCAGCATTTT
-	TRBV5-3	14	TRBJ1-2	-	CASSRVGAGDGYTF	TGTGCCAGCAGTCGCGTTGGGGCCGGGGATGGCTACACCTTC
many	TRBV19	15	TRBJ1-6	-	CASSIGGGENSPLHF	TGTGCCAGTAGTATAGGCGGCGGCGAGAATTCACCCCTCCACTTT